This T cell receptor beta chain derives from a study of T cell changes during pregnancy in multiple sclerosis. Only in-frame clones appear in the TCRdb table, and some are missing; sequencing was by immunoSEQ multiplex PCR. The sample records approximately 85,000 clones, roughly 92% being singletons. This clone appeared once. CDR1 and CDR2 from the germline V gene are SGDLS and YYNGEE. The CDR3 is 16 amino acids. V was trimmed by 0 bases and J by 0 bases, leaving 11 bases between them. The sequence was obtained from a female donor with multiple sclerosis, enrolled in a pregnancy study. Sequencing was performed on peripheral blood, taken in the first trimester of pregnancy. V is TRBV9 and J is TRBJ2-3; TRBD2 is a possible D gene (6 bases). CDR3 sequence (DNA): TGTGCCAGCAGCGTAGCTGCGGGGTCTAGCACAGATACGCAGTATTTT. Translated, it gives CASSVAAGSSTDTQYF.